Detailed here is one T cell receptor (beta chain). Its antigen is currently unknown. This sample was taken from a study of beta chain features in type 1 diabetes. Across the study: Analysis included around 99,000,000 sorted cells drawn from all samples. Study results and caveats: The study found fewer insertions and more deletions at VDJ junctions in type 1 diabetes patients. Shorter TCRB CDR3s, moderately but significantly so, marked every one of the four CD4+ subsets in Type 1 diabetes patients.

Every donor had blood drawn once into heparin, roughly 0.11 L on average. Of the isolated RNA, all was reverse transcribed, and so the sequenced material was expressed TCRB transcripts. Using immunoSEQ multiplex PCR, the repertoire was profiled, and TCRdb retains in-frame clones only, with some absent. The sample records 200,000 to 250,000 clones, roughly 13% being singletons. Germline CDR1 is MNHEY and CDR2 is SVGAGI. The length of the CDR3 is 14 residues. V was shortened by 2 bases and J by 8 bases, with 15 bases between the two germline ends. The chain has TRBV6-5 and TRBJ1-2; a weak D match, TRBD1 (5 bases). The sample comprised naive CD4+ T cells from blood. The source of this sequence is a man aged 25-45 years with type 1 diabetes. In DNA, the CDR3 is TGTGCCAGCAGTTACCGCCAGGGAAGAGACGGCTACACCTTC. Amino acids: CASSYRQGRDGYTF.